The 2 T cell receptor beta chains below were found in one sample sequenced in a study of cytomegalovirus exposure and HLA in healthy donors. The PCR ran on 60 Vbeta and 13 Jbeta primers. The repertoire was sequenced with immunoSEQ multiplex PCR; TCRdb's copy has only in-frame clones and lacks some. Among about 130,000 clones listed, less than 85% were seen once. The sequenced sample was PBMCs. These receptors all come from a man aged 18 to 35 in good health and CMV-seropositive.

The chain joins TRBV14 to TRBJ1-6, with D unclear. CDR3 length: 15 amino acids. CDR1 and CDR2 from the germline V gene are SGHDN and FVKESK. The V and J ends lost 4 bases and 5 bases respectively, with 12 bases between them. The CDR3 bases are TGTGCCAGCAGCCGCCAGGTCGCTAATAATTCACCCCTCCACTTT. Amino acid sequence: CASSRQVANNSPLHF.

The chain carries TRBV6-5 and TRBJ2-6; D unclear. Germline V gene sequence: CDR1 MNHEY, CDR2 SVGAGI. V was shortened by 6 bases and J by 2 bases, with 11 bases between the two germline ends. The CDR3 length is 15 residues. In DNA, the CDR3 is TGTGCCAGCAGGCCGACTTCAACTGGGGCCAACGTCCTGACTTTC. Protein sequence: CASRPTSTGANVLTF.